This is a list of T cell receptor beta chains from one sample in a study of T cell responses to AZD1222 COVID-19 vaccine. Sequencing was performed with immunoSEQ multiplex PCR; in TCRdb, only in-frame clones are kept and a portion is missing. The sample contains about 120,000 clones, about 89% of which appear only once. The sequencing here drew on peripheral blood, taken on day 0 of AZD1222 vaccination. The receptors originated from an adult in good health. Both conserved end residues are part of each CDR3. The D gene is left open where the match is weak. Clone size is given for some rows only: seen once, a few or many times, or a class if the clone is expanded.

D gene: NA
CDR3 length: 15
V gene: TRBV5-1
clone size: NA
J gene: TRBJ2-2
CDR3 protein: CASSLVTANTGELFF
CDR3 DNA: TGCGCCAGCAGCTTGGTCACGGCGAACACCGGGGAGCTGTTTTTT

D gene: NA
CDR3 length: 16
V gene: TRBV9
clone size: NA
J gene: TRBJ2-7
CDR3 protein: CASSGRTGARVYEQYF
CDR3 DNA: TGTGCCAGCAGCGGAAGAACTGGGGCAAGGGTCTACGAGCAGTACTTC

D gene: TRBD2
CDR3 length: 15
V gene: TRBV5-1
clone size: once
J gene: TRBJ2-1
CDR3 protein: CASSLLLAGTREQFF
CDR3 DNA: TGCGCCAGCAGCTTACTACTAGCGGGAACACGTGAGCAGTTCTTC

D gene: TRBD2
CDR3 length: 21
V gene: TRBV7-3
clone size: NA
J gene: TRBJ2-1
CDR3 protein: CASSPFGWVTSGRLAYNEQFF
CDR3 DNA: TGTGCCAGCAGCCCATTCGGCTGGGTGACTAGCGGGAGATTGGCCTACAATGAGCAGTTCTTC

D gene: NA
CDR3 length: 14
V gene: TRBV5-4
clone size: NA
J gene: TRBJ1-1
CDR3 protein: CASSLGGKGTEAFF
CDR3 DNA: TGTGCCAGCAGCTTGGGCGGGAAGGGCACTGAAGCTTTCTTT

D gene: NA
CDR3 length: 14
V gene: TRBV2
clone size: NA
J gene: TRBJ1-4
CDR3 protein: CASSVGWTEGKLFF
CDR3 DNA: TGTGCCAGCAGCGTCGGCTGGACAGAAGGAAAACTGTTTTTT

D gene: TRBD1
CDR3 length: 13
V gene: TRBV27
clone size: NA
J gene: TRBJ1-2
CDR3 protein: CASSFGDRGGYTF
CDR3 DNA: TGTGCCAGCAGTTTTGGGGACAGGGGTGGCTACACCTTC

D gene: NA
CDR3 length: 14
V gene: TRBV30
clone size: NA
J gene: TRBJ2-6
CDR3 protein: CAWNHGAGANVLTF
CDR3 DNA: TGTGCCTGGAATCACGGGGCTGGGGCCAACGTCCTGACTTTC

D gene: NA
CDR3 length: 14
V gene: TRBV2
clone size: NA
J gene: TRBJ2-5
CDR3 protein: CASLAGRVQETQYF
CDR3 DNA: TGTGCCAGCCTTGCAGGCAGGGTCCAAGAGACCCAGTACTTC

D gene: NA
CDR3 length: 12
V gene: TRBV12-3/TRBV12-4
clone size: NA
J gene: TRBJ2-3
CDR3 protein: CASSRDGDTQYF
CDR3 DNA: TGTGCCAGCAGTCGGGACGGAGATACGCAGTATTTT

D gene: NA
CDR3 length: 14
V gene: TRBV19
clone size: NA
J gene: TRBJ1-2
CDR3 protein: CASSIPRTVDGYTF
CDR3 DNA: TGTGCCAGTAGTATTCCCCGGACGGTGGATGGCTACACCTTC

D gene: TRBD1
CDR3 length: 14
V gene: TRBV25-1
clone size: few
J gene: TRBJ2-2
CDR3 protein: CASSEGQDTGELFF
CDR3 DNA: TGTGCCAGCAGTGAAGGACAGGACACCGGGGAGCTGTTTTTT

D gene: NA
CDR3 length: 13
V gene: TRBV10-1
clone size: NA
J gene: TRBJ2-3
CDR3 protein: CASSGRTTDTQYF
CDR3 DNA: TGCGCCAGCAGTGGGAGGACAACAGATACGCAGTATTTT

D gene: TRBD1
CDR3 length: 12
V gene: TRBV6-5
clone size: once
J gene: TRBJ2-7
CDR3 protein: CASRDSTYEQYF
CDR3 DNA: TGTGCCAGTCGGGACAGTACCTACGAGCAGTACTTC

D gene: NA
CDR3 length: 14
V gene: TRBV10-2
clone size: NA
J gene: TRBJ1-4
CDR3 protein: CASRTDATNEKLFF
CDR3 DNA: TGCGCCAGCCGGACAGACGCAACTAATGAAAAACTGTTTTTT